This TCR beta chain was recorded in a study of blood T cell repertoires in COVID-19. Here immunoSEQ multiplex PCR was the method, and the copy in TCRdb shows in-frame clones only, minus some. The sample includes around 110,000 clones, 70% to 85% of them seen just once. From germline, CDR1 is KGHSH and CDR2 LQKENI. This CDR3 spans 14 amino acids. V was pared by 2 bases and J by 8 bases, with 15 bases between. This TCR was recovered from a woman between 65 and 79 years old with acute or convalescent COVID-19. Specimen: peripheral blood. The chain couples TRBV18 to TRBJ1-2; D is uncertain. The chain's CDR3 is CASSPGSTLGGYTF. The CDR3 DNA follows: TGTGCCAGCTCACCAGGCAGCACGCTCGGGGGCTACACCTTC.